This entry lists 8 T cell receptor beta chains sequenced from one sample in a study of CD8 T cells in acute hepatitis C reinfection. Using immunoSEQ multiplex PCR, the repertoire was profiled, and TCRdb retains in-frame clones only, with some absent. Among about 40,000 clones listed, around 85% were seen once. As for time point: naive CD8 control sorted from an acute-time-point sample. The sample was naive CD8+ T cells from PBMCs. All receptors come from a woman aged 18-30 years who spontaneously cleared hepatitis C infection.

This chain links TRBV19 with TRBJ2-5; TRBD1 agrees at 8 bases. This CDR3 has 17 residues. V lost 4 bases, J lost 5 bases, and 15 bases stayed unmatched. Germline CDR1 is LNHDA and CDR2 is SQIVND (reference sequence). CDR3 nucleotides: TGTGCCAGTAGTAGTAAAGGGATGGACAGGGTATGGGAGACCCAGTACTTC. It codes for CASSSKGMDRVWETQYF.

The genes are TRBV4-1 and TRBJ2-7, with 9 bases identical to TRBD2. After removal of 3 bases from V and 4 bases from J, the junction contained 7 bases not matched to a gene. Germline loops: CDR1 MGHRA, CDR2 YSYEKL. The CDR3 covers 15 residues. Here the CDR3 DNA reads TGCGCCAGCAGCCAGGAAGCGGGAGGAGTGTACGAGCAGTACTTC. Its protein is CASSQEAGGVYEQYF.

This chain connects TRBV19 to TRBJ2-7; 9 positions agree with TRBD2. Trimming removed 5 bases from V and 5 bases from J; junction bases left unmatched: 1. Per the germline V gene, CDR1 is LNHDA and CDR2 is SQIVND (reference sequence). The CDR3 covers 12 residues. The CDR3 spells CASSAGGDEQYF. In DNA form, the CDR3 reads TGTGCCAGTAGTGCGGGGGGGGACGAGCAGTACTTC.

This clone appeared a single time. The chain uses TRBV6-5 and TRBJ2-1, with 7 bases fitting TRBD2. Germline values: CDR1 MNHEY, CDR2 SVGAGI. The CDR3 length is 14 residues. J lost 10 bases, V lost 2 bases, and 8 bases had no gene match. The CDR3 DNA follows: TGTGCCAGCAGTTACGGACTAGACGCCAGGGAGCAGTTCTTC. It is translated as CASSYGLDAREQFF.

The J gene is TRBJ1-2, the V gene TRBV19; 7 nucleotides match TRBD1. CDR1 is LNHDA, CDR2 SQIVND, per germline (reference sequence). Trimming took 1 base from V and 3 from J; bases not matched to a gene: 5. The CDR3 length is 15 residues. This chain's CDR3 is CASSIGTDRDYGYTF. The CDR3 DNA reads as TGTGCCAGTAGTATAGGGACTGACAGGGACTATGGCTACACCTTC.

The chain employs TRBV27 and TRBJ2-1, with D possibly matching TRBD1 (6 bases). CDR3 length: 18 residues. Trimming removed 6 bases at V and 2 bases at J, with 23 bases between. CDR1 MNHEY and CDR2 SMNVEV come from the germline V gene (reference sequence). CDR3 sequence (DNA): TGTGCCAGCAGGTCTCGGGGAACAGGGCCAAAGACCTACAATGAGCAGTTCTTC. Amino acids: CASRSRGTGPKTYNEQFF.

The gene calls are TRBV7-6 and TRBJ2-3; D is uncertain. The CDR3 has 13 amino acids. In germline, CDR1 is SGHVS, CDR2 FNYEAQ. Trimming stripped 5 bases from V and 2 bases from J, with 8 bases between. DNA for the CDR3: TGTGCCAGCAGCCCCGCCTTCACAGATACGCAGTATTTT. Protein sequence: CASSPAFTDTQYF.

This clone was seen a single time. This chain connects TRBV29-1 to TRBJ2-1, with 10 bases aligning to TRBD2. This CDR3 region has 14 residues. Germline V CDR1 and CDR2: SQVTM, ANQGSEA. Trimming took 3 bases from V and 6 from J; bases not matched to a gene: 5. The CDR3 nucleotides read TGCAGCGTTGACGGTCTAGCGGGAGTCAATGAGCAGTTCTTC. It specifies CSVDGLAGVNEQFF.